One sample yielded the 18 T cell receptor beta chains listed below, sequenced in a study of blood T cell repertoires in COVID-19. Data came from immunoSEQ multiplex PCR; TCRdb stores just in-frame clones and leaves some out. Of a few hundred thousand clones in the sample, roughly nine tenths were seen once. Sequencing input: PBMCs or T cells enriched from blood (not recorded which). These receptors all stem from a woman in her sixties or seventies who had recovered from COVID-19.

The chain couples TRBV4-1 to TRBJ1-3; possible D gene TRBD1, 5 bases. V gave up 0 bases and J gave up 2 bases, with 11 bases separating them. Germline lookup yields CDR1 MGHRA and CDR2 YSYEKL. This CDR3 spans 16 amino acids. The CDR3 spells CASSQDLRVAGNTIYF. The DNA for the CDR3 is TGCGCCAGCAGCCAAGATCTCAGGGTAGCTGGAAACACCATATATTTT.

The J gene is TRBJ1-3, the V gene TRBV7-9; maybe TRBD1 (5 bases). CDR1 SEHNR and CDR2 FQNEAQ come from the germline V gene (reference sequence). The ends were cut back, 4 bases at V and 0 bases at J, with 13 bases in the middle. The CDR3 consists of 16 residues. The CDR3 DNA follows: TGTGCCAGCAGCTACTCGGGACTGCACTCTGGAAACACCATATATTTT. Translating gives CASSYSGLHSGNTIYF. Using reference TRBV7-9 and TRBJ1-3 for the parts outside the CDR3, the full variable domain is DTGVSQNPRHKITKRGQNVTFRCDPISEHNRLYWYRQTLGQGPEFLTYFQNEAQLEKSRLLSDRFSAERPKGSFSTLEIQRTEQGDSAMYLCASSYSGLHSGNTIYFGEGSWLTVV.

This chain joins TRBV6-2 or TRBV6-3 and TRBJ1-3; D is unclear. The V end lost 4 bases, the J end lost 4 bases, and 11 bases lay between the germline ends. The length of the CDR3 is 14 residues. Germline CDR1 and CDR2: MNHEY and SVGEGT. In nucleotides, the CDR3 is TGTGCCAGCAGTTTCTTGAGCCTGGGAAACACCATATATTTT. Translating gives CASSFLSLGNTIYF.

CDR3 sequence (DNA): TGTGCCAGCAGCCAAGATCTTACTCGGCGGGGGGGCACCGGGGAGCTGTTTTTT. Translated, it gives CASSQDLTRRGGTGELFF. This chain connects TRBV4-2 to TRBJ2-2, with 9 positions matching TRBD2. Germline V lookup: CDR1 LGHNA, CDR2 YNFKEQ. The CDR3 has 18 amino acids. The J segment lost 4 bases and the V segment lost 0 bases, leaving 9 bases of the junction unmatched.

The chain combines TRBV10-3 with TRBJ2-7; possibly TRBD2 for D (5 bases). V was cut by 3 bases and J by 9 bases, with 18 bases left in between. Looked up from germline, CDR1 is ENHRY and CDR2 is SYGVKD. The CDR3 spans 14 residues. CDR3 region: CAISEGLTAIVQYF. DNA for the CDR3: TGTGCCATCAGTGAAGGACTGACGGCAATTGTGCAGTACTTC.

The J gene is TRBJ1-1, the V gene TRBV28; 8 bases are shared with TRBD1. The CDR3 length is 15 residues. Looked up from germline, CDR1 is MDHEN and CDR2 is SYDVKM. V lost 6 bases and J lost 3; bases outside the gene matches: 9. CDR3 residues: CASSNAGGLYTEAFF. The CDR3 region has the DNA TGTGCCAGCAGCAACGCAGGGGGCTTGTACACTGAAGCTTTCTTT.

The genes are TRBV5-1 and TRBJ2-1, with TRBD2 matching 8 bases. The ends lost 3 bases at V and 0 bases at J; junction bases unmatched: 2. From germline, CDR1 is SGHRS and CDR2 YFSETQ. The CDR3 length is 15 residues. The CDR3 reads CASSSGGSSYNEQFF. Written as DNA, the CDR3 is TGCGCCAGCAGCTCGGGGGGGAGCTCCTACAATGAGCAGTTCTTC.

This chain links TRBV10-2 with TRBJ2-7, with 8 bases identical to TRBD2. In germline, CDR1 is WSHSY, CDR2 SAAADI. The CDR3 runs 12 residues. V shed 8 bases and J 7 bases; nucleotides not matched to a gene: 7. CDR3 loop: CASYAGGREQYF. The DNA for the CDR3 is TGCGCCAGCTATGCGGGAGGCAGAGAGCAGTACTTC.

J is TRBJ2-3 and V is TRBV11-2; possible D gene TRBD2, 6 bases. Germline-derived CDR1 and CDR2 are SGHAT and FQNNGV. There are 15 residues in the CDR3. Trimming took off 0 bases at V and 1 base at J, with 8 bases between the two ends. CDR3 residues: CASSLEGGRTDTQYF. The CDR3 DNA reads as TGTGCCAGCAGCTTAGAGGGGGGTCGCACAGATACGCAGTATTTT.

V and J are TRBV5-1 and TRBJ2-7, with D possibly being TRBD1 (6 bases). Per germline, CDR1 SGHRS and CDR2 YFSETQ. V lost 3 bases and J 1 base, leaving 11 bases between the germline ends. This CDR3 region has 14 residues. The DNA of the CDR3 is TGCGCCAGCAGCTGGAACAGGGCTTCCTACGAGCAGTACTTC. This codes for CASSWNRASYEQYF.

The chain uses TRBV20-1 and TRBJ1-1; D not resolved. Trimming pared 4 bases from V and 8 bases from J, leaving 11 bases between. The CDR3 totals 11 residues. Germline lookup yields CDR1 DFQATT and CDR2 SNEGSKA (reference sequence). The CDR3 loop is CSATYLGEAFF. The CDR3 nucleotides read TGCAGTGCTACCTACCTCGGGGAAGCTTTCTTT.

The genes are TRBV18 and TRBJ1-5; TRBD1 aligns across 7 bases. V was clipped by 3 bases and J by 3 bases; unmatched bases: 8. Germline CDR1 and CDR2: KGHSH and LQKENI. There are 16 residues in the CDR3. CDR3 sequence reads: CASSPRDRIFNQPQHF. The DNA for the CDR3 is TGTGCCAGCTCACCGCGGGACAGAATATTCAATCAGCCCCAGCATTTT.

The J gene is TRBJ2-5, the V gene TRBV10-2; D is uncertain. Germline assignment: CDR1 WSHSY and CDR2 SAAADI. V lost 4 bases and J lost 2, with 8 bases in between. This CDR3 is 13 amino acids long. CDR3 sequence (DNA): TGCGCCAGCAGTGTGGTCAGGCAAGAGACCCAGTACTTC. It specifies CASSVVRQETQYF.

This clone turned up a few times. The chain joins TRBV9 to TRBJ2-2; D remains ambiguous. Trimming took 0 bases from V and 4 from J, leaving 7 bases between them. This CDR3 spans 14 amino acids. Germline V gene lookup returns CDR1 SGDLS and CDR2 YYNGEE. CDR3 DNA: TGTGCCAGCAGCGTAGGATTGGCCACCGGGGAGCTGTTTTTT. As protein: CASSVGLATGELFF.

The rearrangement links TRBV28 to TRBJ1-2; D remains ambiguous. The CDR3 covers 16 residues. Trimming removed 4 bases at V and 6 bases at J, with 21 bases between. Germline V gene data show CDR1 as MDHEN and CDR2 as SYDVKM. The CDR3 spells CASSYPQKLLSDGYTF. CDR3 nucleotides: TGTGCCAGCAGTTATCCACAGAAGCTGTTATCCGATGGCTACACCTTC.

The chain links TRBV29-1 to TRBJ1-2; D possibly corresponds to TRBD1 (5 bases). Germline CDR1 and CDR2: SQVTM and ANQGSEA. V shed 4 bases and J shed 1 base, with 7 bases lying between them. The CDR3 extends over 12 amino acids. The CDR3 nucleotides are TGCAGCGTTGTGACAGATAACTATGGCTACACCTTC. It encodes CSVVTDNYGYTF.

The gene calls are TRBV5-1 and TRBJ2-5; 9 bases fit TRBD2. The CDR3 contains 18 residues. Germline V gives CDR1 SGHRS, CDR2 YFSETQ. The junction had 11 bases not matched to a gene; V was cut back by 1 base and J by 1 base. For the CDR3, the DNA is TGCGCCAGCAGCTTGTTGGTAGCGGGGGCCCGGACCCAAGAGACCCAGTACTTC. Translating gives CASSLLVAGARTQETQYF.

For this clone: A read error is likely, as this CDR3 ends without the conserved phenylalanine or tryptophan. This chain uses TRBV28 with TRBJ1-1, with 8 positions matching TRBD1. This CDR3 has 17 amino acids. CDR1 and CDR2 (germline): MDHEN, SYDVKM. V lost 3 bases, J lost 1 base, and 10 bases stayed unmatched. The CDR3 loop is CASSLSRGRFANTEAFL. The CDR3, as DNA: TGTGCCAGCAGTTTGAGCAGGGGGCGTTTTGCGAACACTGAAGCTTTCCTT.